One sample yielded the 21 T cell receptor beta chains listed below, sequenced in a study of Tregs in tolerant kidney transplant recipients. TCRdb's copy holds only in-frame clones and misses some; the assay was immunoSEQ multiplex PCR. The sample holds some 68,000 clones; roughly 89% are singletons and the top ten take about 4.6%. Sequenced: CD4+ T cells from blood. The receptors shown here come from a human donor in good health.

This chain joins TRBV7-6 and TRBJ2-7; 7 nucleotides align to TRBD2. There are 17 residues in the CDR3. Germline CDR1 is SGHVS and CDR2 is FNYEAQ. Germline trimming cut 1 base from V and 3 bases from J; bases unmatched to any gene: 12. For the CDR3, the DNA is TGTGCCAGCAGCTTAGTTCCCCCGGGGACTAAGCACTACGAGCAGTACTTC. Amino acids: CASSLVPPGTKHYEQYF.

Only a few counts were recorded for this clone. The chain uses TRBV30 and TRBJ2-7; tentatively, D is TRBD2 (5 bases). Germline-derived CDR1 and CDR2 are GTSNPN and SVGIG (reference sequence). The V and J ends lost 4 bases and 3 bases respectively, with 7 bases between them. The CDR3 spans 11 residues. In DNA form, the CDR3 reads TGTGCCTGGAAGAGGGACTACGAGCAGTACTTC. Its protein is CAWKRDYEQYF.

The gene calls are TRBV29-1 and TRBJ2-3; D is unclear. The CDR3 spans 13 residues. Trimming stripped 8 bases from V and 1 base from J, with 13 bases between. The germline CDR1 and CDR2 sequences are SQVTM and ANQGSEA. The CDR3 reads CSTTETRTDTQYF. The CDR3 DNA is TGCAGCACTACAGAGACCCGCACAGATACGCAGTATTTT.

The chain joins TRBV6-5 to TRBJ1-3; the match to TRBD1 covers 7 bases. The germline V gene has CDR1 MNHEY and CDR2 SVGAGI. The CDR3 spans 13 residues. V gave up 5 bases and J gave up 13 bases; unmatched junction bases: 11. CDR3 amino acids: CASSLDRTTQIYF. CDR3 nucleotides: TGTGCCAGCAGTCTGGACAGGACGACCCAAATATATTTT.

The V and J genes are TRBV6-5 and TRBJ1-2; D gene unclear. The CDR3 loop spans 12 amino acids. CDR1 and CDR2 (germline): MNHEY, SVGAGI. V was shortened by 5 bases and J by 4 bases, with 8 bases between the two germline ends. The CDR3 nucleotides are TGTGCCAGCAGTGACTGGGGCTATGGCTACACCTTC. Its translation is CASSDWGYGYTF.

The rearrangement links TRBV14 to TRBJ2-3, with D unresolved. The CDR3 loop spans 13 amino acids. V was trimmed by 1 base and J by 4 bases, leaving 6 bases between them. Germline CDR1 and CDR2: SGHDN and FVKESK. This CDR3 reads CASSQANADTQYF. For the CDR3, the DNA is TGTGCCAGCAGCCAAGCTAATGCAGATACGCAGTATTTT.

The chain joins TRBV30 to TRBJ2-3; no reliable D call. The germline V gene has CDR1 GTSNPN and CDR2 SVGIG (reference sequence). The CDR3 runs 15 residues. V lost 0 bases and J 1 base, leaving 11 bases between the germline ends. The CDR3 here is CAWSVRLPGTDTQYF. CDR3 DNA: TGTGCCTGGAGTGTACGTTTGCCGGGCACAGATACGCAGTATTTT.

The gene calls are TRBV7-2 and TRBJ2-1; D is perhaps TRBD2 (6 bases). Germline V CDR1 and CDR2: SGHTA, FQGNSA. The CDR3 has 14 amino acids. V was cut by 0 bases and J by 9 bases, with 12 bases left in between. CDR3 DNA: TGTGCCAGCAGCTTAGCACTAGCTAATGGTGAGCAGTTCTTC. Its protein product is CASSLALANGEQFF.

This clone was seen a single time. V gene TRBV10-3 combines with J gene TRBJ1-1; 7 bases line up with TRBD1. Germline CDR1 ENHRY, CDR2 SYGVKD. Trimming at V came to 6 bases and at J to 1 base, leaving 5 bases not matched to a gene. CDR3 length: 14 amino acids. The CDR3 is CAIRTDRENTEAFF. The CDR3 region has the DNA TGTGCCATCAGAACTGACAGGGAGAACACTGAAGCTTTCTTT.

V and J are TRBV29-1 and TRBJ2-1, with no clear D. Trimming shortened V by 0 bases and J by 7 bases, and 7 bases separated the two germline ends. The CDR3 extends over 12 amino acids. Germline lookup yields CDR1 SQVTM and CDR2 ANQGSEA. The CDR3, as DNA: TGCAGCGTTGAAGACCCATCTAATGAGCAGTTCTTC. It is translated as CSVEDPSNEQFF.

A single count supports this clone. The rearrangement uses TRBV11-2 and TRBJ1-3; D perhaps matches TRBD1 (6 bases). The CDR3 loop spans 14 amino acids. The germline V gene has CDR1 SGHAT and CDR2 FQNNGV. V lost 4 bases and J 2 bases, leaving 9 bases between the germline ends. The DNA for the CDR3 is TGTGCCAGCAGCTCGTACAGGGCTGGAAACACCATATATTTT. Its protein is CASSSYRAGNTIYF.

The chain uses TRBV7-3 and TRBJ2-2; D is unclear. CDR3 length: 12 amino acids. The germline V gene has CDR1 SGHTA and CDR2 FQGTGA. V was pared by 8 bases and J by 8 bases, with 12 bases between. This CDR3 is CASADARGELFF. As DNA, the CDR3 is TGTGCCAGCGCGGATGCCAGGGGGGAGCTGTTTTTT.

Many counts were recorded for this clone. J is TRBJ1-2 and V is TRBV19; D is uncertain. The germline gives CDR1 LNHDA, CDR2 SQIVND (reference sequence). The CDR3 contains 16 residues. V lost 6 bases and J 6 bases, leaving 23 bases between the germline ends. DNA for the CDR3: TGTGCCAGTAGAGGACCGGGAGGGAGATTGCGGGATGGCTACACCTTC. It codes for CASRGPGGRLRDGYTF. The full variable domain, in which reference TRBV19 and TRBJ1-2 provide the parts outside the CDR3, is DGGITQSPKYLFRKEGQNVTLSCEQNLNHDAMYWYRQDPGQGLRLIYYSQIVNDFQKGDIAEGYSVSREKKESFPLTVTSAQKNPTAFYLCASRGPGGRLRDGYTFGSGTRLTVV.

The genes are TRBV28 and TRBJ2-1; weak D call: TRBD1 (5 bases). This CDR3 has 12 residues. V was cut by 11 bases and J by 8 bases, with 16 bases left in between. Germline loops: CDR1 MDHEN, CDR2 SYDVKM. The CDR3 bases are TGTGCCTCCCGGCGGCAGGGCCATGAGCAGTTCTTC. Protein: CASRRQGHEQFF.

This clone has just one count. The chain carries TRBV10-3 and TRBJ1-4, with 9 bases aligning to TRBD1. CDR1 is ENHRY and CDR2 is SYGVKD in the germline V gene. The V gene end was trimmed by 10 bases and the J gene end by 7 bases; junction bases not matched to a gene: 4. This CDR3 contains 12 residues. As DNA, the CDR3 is TGTGCCACAGGACAGGGGACTGAAAAACTGTTTTTT. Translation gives CATGQGTEKLFF.

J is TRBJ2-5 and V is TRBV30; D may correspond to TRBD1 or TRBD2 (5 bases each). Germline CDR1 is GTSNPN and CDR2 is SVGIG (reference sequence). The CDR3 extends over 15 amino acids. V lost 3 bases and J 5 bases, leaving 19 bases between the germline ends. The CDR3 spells CAWSPGIREGETQYF. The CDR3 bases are TGTGCCTGGAGCCCCGGTATCCGCGAGGGGGAGACCCAGTACTTC.

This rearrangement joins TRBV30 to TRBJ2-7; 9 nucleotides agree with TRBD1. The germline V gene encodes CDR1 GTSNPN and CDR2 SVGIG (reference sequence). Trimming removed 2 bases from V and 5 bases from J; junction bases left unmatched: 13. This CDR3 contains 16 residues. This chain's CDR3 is CAWSSFGTGWANEQYF. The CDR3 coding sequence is TGTGCCTGGAGTTCGTTCGGGACAGGGTGGGCCAACGAGCAGTACTTC. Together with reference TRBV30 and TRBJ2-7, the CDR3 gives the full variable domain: SQTIHQWPATLVQPVGSPLSLECTVEGTSNPNLYWYRQAAGRGLQLLFYSVGIGQISSEVPQNLSASRPQDRQFILSSKKLLLSDSGFYLCAWSSFGTGWANEQYFGPGTRLTVT.

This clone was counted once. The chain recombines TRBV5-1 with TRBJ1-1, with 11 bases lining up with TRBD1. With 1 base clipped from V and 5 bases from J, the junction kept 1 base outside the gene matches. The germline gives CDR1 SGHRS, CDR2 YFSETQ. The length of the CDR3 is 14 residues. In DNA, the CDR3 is TGCGCCAGCAGCTTGAGGGACAGGGGGACTGAAGCTTTCTTT. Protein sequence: CASSLRDRGTEAFF. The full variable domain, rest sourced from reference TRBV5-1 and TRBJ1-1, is KAGVTQTPRYLIKTRGQQVTLSCSPISGHRSVSWYQQTPGQGLQFLFEYFSETQRNKGNFPGRFSGRQFSNSRSEMNVSTLELGDSALYLCASSLRDRGTEAFFGQGTRLTVV.

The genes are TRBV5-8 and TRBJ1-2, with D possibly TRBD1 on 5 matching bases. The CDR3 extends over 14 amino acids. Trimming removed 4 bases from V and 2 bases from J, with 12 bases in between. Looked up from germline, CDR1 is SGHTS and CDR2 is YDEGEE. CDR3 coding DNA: TGTGCCAGCAGCCGACGGACACGCAACTATGGCTACACCTTC. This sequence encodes CASSRRTRNYGYTF. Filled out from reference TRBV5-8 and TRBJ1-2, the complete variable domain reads EAGVTQSPTHLIKTRGQQATLRCSPISGHTSVYWYQQALGLGLQFLLWYDEGEERNRGNFPPRFSGRQFPNYSSELNVNALELEDSALYLCASSRRTRNYGYTFGSGTRLTVV.

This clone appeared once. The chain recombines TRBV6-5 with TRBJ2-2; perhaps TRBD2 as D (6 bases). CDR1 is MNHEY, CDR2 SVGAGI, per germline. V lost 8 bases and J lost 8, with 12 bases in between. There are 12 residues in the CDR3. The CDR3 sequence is CASDRGTGELFF. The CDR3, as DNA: TGTGCCAGCGACCGGGGGACGGGGGAGCTGTTTTTT.

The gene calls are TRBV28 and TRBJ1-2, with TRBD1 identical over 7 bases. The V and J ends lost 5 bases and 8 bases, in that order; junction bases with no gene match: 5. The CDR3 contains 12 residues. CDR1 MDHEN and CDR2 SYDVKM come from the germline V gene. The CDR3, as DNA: TGTGCCAGCAGTCTTCGACAGGGAGGCTACACCTTC. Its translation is CASSLRQGGYTF.